This TCR beta chain was sequenced during a study of blood T cell repertoires in COVID-19. At the level of the study: COVID-19 samples, acute and convalescent, were from the United States, Italy and Spain.

V lost 0 bases and J lost 6; bases outside the gene matches: 21. This CDR3 comprises 20 residues. Germline CDR1 is LGHNA and CDR2 is YSLEER. Some clones are missing from TCRdb's copy, which holds only in-frame ones; the method was immunoSEQ multiplex PCR. The table shows approximately 210,000 clones, with roughly 88% occurring only once. The V gene is TRBV4-3, the J gene TRBJ2-3, with TRBD1 matching 7 bases. This receptor was obtained from a man younger than 30 with active or convalescent COVID-19. Source material: peripheral blood. As DNA, the CDR3 is TGCGCCAGCAGCCAAGATAGGGTGCAGGAACAGGGGAAGCTCACGGATACGCAGTATTTT. Translated: CASSQDRVQEQGKLTDTQYF.